This T cell receptor (beta chain) was identified in a study of beta chain features in type 1 diabetes. On the study more broadly: There was similarity between patients and healthy donors in age, gender and cell yields. Whole-study findings and limits: Although PCR might favor shorter templates, it would do so equally in patients and controls.

Isolated RNA was reverse transcribed in full, so expressed TCRB transcripts were sequenced. TCRdb's copy holds only in-frame clones and misses some; the assay was immunoSEQ multiplex PCR. The sample has 200,000 to 250,000 clones; about a tenth are singletons. The length of the CDR3 is 15 residues. Trimming at V came to 6 bases and at J to 3 bases, leaving 6 bases not matched to a gene. CDR1 is SNHLY, CDR2 FYNNEI, per germline. In the case of this clone: The target antigen is unknown.

It was one heparinised blood draw, averaging approximately 100 mL, that each donor gave. Sequenced sample: central memory CD4+ T cells from blood. This clonotype was sampled from a man aged 18 to 30 in good health. The chain is built from TRBV2 and TRBJ2-1; 9 positions agree with TRBD1. CDR3 amino acids: CASRFSTGGYNEQFF. As DNA, the CDR3 is TGTGCCAGCAGATTCTCGACAGGGGGCTACAATGAGCAGTTCTTC.